This T cell receptor (beta chain) was recorded in a study of T cell responses to AZD1222 COVID-19 vaccine. The data were produced by immunoSEQ multiplex PCR, yet TCRdb's version contains in-frame clones alone and is incomplete. The repertoire holds around 150,000 clones, 85% to 95% seen once, with approximately 6.8% in the top ten. V lost 4 bases, J lost 7 bases, and 14 bases lay in between. The germline V gene has CDR1 SGHAT and CDR2 FQNNGV. The CDR3 loop spans 14 amino acids. The V gene is TRBV11-2, the J gene TRBJ2-1; a weak D match, TRBD2 (5 bases). This sequence originates from an adult who received the AZD1222 COVID-19 vaccine. Sequenced here: peripheral blood, sampled 28 days after the second AZD1222 dose. The chain's CDR3 is CASSSELVGNEQFF. CDR3 bases: TGTGCCAGCAGCTCAGAACTAGTAGGAAATGAGCAGTTCTTC. Looking up the rest from reference TRBV11-2 and TRBJ2-1 gives the full variable domain: EAGVAQSPRYKIIEKRQSVAFWCNPISGHATLYWYQQILGQGPKLLIQFQNNGVVDDSQLPKDRFSAERLKGVDSTLKIQPAKLEDSAVYLCASSSELVGNEQFFGPGTRLTVL.